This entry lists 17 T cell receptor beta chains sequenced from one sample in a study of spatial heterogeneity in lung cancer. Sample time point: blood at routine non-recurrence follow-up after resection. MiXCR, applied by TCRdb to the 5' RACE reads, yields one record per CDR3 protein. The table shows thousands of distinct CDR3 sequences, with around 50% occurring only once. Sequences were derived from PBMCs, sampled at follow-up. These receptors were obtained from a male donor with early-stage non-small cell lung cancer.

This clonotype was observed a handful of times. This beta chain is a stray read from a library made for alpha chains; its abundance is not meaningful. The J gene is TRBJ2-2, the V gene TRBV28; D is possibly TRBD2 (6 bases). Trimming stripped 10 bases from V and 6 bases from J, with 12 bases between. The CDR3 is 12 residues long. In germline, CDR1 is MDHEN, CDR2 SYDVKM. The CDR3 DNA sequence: TGTGCCACTCACTGGGGGGCCGGGGAGCTGTTTTTT. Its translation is CATHWGAGELFF.

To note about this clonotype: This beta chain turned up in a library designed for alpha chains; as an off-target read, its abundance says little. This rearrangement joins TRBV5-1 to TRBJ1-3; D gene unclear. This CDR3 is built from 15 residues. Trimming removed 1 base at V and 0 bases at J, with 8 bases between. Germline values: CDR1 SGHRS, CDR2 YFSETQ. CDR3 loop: CASSLSRSSGNTIYF. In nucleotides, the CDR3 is TGCGCCAGCAGCTTGTCCAGGAGCTCTGGAAACACCATATATTTT.

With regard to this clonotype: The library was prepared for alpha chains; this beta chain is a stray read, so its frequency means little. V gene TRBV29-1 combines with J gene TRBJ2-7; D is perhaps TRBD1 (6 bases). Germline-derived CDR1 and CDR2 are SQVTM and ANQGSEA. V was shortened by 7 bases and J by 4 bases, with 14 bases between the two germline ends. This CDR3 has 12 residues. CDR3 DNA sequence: TGCAGCGATCGCAGGGGTGGATACGAGCAGTACTTC. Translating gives CSDRRGGYEQYF.

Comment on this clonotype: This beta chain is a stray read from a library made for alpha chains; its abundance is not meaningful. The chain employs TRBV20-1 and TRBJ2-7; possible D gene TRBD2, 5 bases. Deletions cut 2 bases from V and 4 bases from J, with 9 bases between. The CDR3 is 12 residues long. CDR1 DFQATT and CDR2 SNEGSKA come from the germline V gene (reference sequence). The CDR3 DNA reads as TGCAGTGCTAGAATTCGCGGGTACGAGCAGTACTTC. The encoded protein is CSARIRGYEQYF.

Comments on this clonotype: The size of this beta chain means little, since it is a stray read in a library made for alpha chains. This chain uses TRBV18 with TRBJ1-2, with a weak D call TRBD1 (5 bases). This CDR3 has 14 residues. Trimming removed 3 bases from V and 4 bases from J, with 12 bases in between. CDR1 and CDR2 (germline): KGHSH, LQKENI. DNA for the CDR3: TGTGCCAGCTCACCGATCCAGGGTTCCTATGGCTACACCTTC. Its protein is CASSPIQGSYGYTF. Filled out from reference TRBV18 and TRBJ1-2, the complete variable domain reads NAGVMQNPRHLVRRRGQEARLRCSPMKGHSHVYWYRQLPEEGLKFMVYLQKENIIDESGMPKERFSAEFPKEGPSILRIQQVVRGDSAAYFCASSPIQGSYGYTFGSGTRLTVV.

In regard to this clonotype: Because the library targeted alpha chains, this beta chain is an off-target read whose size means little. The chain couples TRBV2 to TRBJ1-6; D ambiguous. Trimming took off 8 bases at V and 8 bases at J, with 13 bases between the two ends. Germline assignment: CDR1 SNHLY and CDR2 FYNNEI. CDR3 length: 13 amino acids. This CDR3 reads CASGMDFDSPLHF. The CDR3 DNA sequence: TGTGCCAGCGGAATGGACTTCGATTCACCCCTCCACTTT.

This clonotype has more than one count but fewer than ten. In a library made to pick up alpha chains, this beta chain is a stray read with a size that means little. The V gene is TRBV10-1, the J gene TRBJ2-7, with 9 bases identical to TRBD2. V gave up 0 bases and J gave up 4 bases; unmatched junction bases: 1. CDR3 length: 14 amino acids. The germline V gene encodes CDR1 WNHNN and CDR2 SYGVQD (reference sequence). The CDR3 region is CASSESGLAYEQYF. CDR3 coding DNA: TGCGCCAGCAGTGAGTCGGGACTAGCTTACGAGCAGTACTTC.

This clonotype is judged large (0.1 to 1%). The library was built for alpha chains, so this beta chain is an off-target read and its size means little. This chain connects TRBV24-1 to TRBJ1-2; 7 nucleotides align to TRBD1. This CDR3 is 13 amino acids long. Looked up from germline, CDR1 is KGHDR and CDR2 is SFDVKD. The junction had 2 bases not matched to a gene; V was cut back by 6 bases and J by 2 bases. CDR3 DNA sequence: TGTGCCACCAGTATGGGACAGAACTATGGCTACACCTTC. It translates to CATSMGQNYGYTF.

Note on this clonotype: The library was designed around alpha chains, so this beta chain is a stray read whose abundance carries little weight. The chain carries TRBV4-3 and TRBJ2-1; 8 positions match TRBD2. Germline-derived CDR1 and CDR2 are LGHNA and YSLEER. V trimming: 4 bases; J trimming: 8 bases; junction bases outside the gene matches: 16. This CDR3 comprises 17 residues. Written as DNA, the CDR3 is TGCGCCAGCAGCCCCGCCCGGGCCAGCGGGAGCAGCGATGAGCAGTTCTTC. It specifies CASSPARASGSSDEQFF.

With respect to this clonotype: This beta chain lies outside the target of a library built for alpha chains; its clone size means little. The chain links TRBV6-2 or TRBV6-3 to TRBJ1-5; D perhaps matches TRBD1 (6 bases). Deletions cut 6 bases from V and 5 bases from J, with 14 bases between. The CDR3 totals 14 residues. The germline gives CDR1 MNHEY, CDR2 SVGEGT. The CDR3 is CASRRPQGDQPQHF. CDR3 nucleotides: TGTGCCAGCAGGAGACCACAGGGTGATCAGCCCCAGCATTTT.

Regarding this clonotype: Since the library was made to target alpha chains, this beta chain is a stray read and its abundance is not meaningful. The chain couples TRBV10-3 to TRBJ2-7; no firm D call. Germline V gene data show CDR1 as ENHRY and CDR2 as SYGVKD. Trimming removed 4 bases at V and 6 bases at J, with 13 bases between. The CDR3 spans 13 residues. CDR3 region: CAISGAGFGEQYF. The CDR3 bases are TGTGCCATCAGTGGAGCAGGCTTCGGCGAGCAGTACTTC.

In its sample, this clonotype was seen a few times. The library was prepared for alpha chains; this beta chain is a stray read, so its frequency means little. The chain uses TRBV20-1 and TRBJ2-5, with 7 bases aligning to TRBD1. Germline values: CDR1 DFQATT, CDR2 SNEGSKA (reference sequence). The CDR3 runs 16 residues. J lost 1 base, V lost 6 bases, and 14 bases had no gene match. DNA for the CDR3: TGCAGTGCGAGCACGGGACAGTTGGTAACCCAAGAGACCCAGTACTTC. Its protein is CSASTGQLVTQETQYF.

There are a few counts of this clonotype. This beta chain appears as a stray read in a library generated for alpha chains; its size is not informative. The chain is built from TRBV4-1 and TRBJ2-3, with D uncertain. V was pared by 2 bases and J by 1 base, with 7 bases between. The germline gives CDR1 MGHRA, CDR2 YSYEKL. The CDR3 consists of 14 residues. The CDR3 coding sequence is TGCGCCAGCAGCCAACTTCGAGGCACAGATACGCAGTATTTT. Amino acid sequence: CASSQLRGTDTQYF.

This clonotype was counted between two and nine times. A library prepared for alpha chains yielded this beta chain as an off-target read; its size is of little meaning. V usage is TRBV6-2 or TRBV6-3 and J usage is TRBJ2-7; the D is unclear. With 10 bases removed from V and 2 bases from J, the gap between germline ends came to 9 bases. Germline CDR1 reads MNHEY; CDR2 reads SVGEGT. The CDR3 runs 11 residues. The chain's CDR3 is CATMETYEQYF. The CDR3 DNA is TGTGCCACGATGGAAACCTACGAGCAGTACTTC.

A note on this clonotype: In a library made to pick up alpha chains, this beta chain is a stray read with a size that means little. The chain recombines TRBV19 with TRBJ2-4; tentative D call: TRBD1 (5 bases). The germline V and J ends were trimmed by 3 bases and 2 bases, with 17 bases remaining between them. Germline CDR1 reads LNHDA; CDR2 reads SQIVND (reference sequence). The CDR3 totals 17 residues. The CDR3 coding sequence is TGTGCCAGTAGTATGGGGCTGGGCTTGGGATCCAAAAACATTCAGTACTTC. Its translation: CASSMGLGLGSKNIQYF.

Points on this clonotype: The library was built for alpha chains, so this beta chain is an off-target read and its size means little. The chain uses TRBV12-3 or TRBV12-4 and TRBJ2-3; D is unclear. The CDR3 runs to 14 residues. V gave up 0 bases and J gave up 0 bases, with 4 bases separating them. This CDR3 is CASSLAQSTDTQYF. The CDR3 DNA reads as TGTGCCAGCAGTTTAGCCCAGAGCACAGATACGCAGTATTTT.

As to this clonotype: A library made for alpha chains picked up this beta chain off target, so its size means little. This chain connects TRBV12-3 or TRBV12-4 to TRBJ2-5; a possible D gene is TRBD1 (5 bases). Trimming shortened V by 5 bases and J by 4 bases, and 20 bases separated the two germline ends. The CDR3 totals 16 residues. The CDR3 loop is CASSPPGAGRLETQYF. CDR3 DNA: TGTGCCAGCAGTCCACCTGGGGCAGGGCGGTTAGAGACCCAGTACTTC.